This T cell receptor (beta chain) is from a study of blood T cell repertoires in COVID-19. Here immunoSEQ multiplex PCR was the method, and the copy in TCRdb shows in-frame clones only, minus some. The data hold a few hundred thousand clones, with roughly 86% observed a single time. Looked up from germline, CDR1 is SSHAT and CDR2 is FNYEAQ (reference sequence). CDR3 size: 14 residues. Details on this clone: The junction departs from germline at one end; a sequencing error may be responsible.

Sample: peripheral blood. The receptor's source is a man between 18 and 29 years old with active or convalescent COVID-19. The rearrangement uses TRBV7-7 and TRBJ2-1; D is uncertain. CDR3 DNA: TGTGCTAGCAGCCCGTCACAGCACCACAATGAGCAGTTCTTC. Translating it yields CASSPSQHHNEQFF.